This TCR beta chain was obtained from a study of blood T cell repertoires in COVID-19. Study-wide context: COVID-19 samples collected from the United States, Italy and Spain covered acute and convalescent phases. T cells, B-cell-depleted T cells, or PBMCs supplied cDNA or gDNA.

Germline lookup yields CDR1 SGHTA and CDR2 FQGTGA. V dropped 3 bases and J dropped 7; count of bases not matched to a gene: 13. CDR3 length: 16 residues. TCRdb's copy holds only in-frame clones and misses some; the assay was immunoSEQ multiplex PCR. Of approximately 190,000 clones listed, roughly 80% were seen once; the top ten hold approximately 6.1%. This chain links TRBV7-3 with TRBJ1-2, with 8 bases matching TRBD1. The clonotype comes from a woman in her thirties or forties with acute or convalescent COVID-19. Sequenced sample: peripheral blood. The CDR3 DNA is TGTGCCAGCAGCTTCAGGACAGGGCTGATCGGAGGTGGCTACACCTTC. This translates into CASSFRTGLIGGGYTF.